This T cell receptor (beta chain) was obtained from a study of blood T cell repertoires in COVID-19. A few counts support this clone. Trimming cost V 0 bases and J 4 bases; bases outside gene matches: 6. The CDR3 has 16 residues. From germline, CDR1 is SGHRS and CDR2 YFSETQ. Produced via immunoSEQ multiplex PCR; TCRdb's table is partial and in-frame only. The sample lists 50,000 to 65,000 clones; more than 75% were seen once. The origin of this receptor is a human donor in a cohort sampled during active COVID-19. This chain connects TRBV5-1 to TRBJ1-2; 10 bases line up with TRBD1. Material: peripheral blood. DNA for the CDR3: TGCGCCAGCAGCTTGGGACAGGGGGCGAGAGGCTATGGCTACACCTTC. Translated, it gives CASSLGQGARGYGYTF.